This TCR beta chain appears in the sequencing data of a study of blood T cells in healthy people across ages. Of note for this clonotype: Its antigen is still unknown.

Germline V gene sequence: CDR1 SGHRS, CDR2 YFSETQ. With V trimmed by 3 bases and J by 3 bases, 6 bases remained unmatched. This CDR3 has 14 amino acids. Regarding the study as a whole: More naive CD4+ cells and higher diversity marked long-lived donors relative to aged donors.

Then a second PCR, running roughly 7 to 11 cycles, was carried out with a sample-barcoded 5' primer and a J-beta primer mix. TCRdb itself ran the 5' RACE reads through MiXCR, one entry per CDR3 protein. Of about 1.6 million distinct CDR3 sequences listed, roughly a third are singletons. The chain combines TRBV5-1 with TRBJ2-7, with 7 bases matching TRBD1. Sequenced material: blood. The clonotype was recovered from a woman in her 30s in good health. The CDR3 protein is CASSSGQSHYEQYF. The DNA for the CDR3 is TGCGCCAGCAGCTCGGGACAGTCCCACTACGAGCAGTACTTC. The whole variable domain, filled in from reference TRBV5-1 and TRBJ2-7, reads KAGVTQTPRYLIKTRGQQVTLSCSPISGHRSVSWYQQTPGQGLQFLFEYFSETQRNKGNFPGRFSGRQFSNSRSEMNVSTLELGDSALYLCASSSGQSHYEQYFGPGTRLTVT.